A single sample gave rise to the 20 T cell receptor beta chains below, sequenced in a study of blood T cell repertoires in COVID-19. Profiling relied on immunoSEQ multiplex PCR, and the TCRdb table lists in-frame clones only, not all of them. The sample holds some 90,000 clones; roughly 83% are singletons and the top ten take about 25%. The source material was peripheral blood. The source is a human donor in a cohort sampled during active COVID-19.

The chain links TRBV6-5 to TRBJ2-4; perhaps TRBD2 as D (5 bases). CDR3 size: 13 residues. Germline assignment: CDR1 MNHEY and CDR2 SVGAGI. Trimming took off 7 bases at V and 9 bases at J, with 16 bases between the two ends. The CDR3 loop is CASNPLEVGIQYF. CDR3 coding DNA: TGTGCCAGCAATCCTCTGGAGGTCGGCATTCAGTACTTC.

V usage is TRBV11-3 and J usage is TRBJ2-3, with 8 nucleotides matching TRBD2. This CDR3 contains 17 residues. V trimming: 1 base; J trimming: 2 bases; junction bases outside the gene matches: 8. CDR1 and CDR2 from the germline V gene are SGHNT and YENEEA. CDR3 nucleotide sequence: TGTGCCAGCAGCTTAGGTGTCGAGCGGGGGACCACAGATACGCAGTATTTT. This codes for CASSLGVERGTTDTQYF.

The chain has TRBV6-2 or TRBV6-3 and TRBJ2-1, with TRBD2 identical over 12 bases. The CDR3 loop spans 16 amino acids. The J segment lost 6 bases and the V segment lost 5 bases, leaving 8 bases of the junction unmatched. Per germline, CDR1 MNHEY and CDR2 SVGEGT. The CDR3 coding sequence is TGTGCCAGCAGTCAACAAAGACTAGCGGGGGTCAATGAGCAGTTCTTC. The encoded protein is CASSQQRLAGVNEQFF.

The J gene is TRBJ2-5, the V gene TRBV5-4; 9 bases agree with TRBD1. Trimming removed 4 bases from V and 2 bases from J; junction bases left unmatched: 3. This CDR3 is 14 amino acids long. Per the germline V gene, CDR1 is SGHNT and CDR2 is YYREEE (reference sequence). In DNA form, the CDR3 reads TGTGCCAGCAGCCGCGACAGGGGGCAAGAGACCCAGTACTTC. It encodes CASSRDRGQETQYF.

The J gene is TRBJ2-3, the V gene TRBV11-2, with D possibly matching TRBD2 (6 bases). Germline lookup yields CDR1 SGHAT and CDR2 FQNNGV. The CDR3 consists of 16 residues. The V and J ends lost 5 bases and 3 bases respectively, with 18 bases between them. The CDR3 bases are TGTGCCAGCAGCGGAGCGGGCCGAAGATCAACAGATACGCAGTATTTT. It yields the protein CASSGAGRRSTDTQYF.

This chain connects TRBV7-8 to TRBJ1-2, with D maybe TRBD1 (5 bases). This CDR3 has 13 amino acids. Germline V gene sequence: CDR1 SGHVS, CDR2 FQNEAQ. Trimming pared 6 bases from V and 1 base from J, leaving 9 bases between. The CDR3 coding sequence is TGTGCCAGCAGTTTACAGGATAACTATGGCTACACCTTC. It encodes CASSLQDNYGYTF.

Written as DNA, the CDR3 is TGTGCCAGCGTAGACCCCCTCGGGGGGAATGAAAAACTGTTTTTT. This gives the protein CASVDPLGGNEKLFF. The chain combines TRBV6-6 with TRBJ1-4, with D tentatively TRBD1 (5 bases). The CDR3 has 15 amino acids. Trimming pared 8 bases from V and 5 bases from J, leaving 18 bases between. From germline, CDR1 is MNHNY and CDR2 SVGAGI (reference sequence).

This sequence joins TRBV27 and TRBJ2-1; 11 bases align to TRBD2. Unmatched junction bases numbered 15, after V lost 7 bases and J lost 7 bases. The CDR3 sequence is 17 residues long. Germline CDR1 is MNHEY and CDR2 is SMNVEV (reference sequence). DNA for the CDR3: TGTGCCAGCACACCCGGGGGGCGGGCTAGCGGGAGGAATGAGCAGTTCTTC. Protein sequence: CASTPGGRASGRNEQFF.

The V call is TRBV6-1, the J call TRBJ2-6; 7 bases are a match to TRBD1. Trimming cost V 1 base and J 0 bases; bases outside gene matches: 12. Per the germline V gene, CDR1 is MNHNS and CDR2 is SASEGT. CDR3 length equals 20 residues. For the CDR3, the DNA is TGTGCCAGCAGTGAAGGACTTGACAGGGCCACCACCTCTGGGGCCAACGTCCTGACTTTC. Translation gives CASSEGLDRATTSGANVLTF.

The genes are TRBV3-1 (or the pseudogene TRBV3-2) and TRBJ2-2, with 9 bases aligning to TRBD2. Germline V gene sequence: CDR1 LGHDT, CDR2 YNNKEL (reference sequence). The V segment lost 0 bases and the J segment 0 bases; nucleotides outside the gene matches: 5. The length of the CDR3 is 18 residues. The chain's CDR3 is CASSQDVIAGANTGELFF. Here the CDR3 DNA reads TGTGCCAGCAGCCAAGATGTCATAGCGGGGGCGAACACCGGGGAGCTGTTTTTT.

The chain links TRBV6-5 to TRBJ1-2; 10 bases agree with TRBD1. With 0 bases clipped from V and 1 base from J, the junction kept 2 bases outside the gene matches. Germline V gene data show CDR1 as MNHEY and CDR2 as SVGAGI. The CDR3 length is 16 residues. The CDR3 nucleotides are TGTGCCAGCAGTTACTCGCGGACAGGGGGTAACTATGGCTACACCTTC. The encoded protein is CASSYSRTGGNYGYTF.

The rearrangement joins TRBV7-2 to TRBJ1-2, with D perhaps TRBD1 (6 bases). The length of the CDR3 is 13 residues. Germline CDR1 is SGHTA and CDR2 is FQGNSA. Trimming removed 1 base at V and 7 bases at J, with 10 bases between. The CDR3 coding sequence is TGTGCCAGCAGCTTAGACAGGGACGCTGGCTACACCTTC. Translating it yields CASSLDRDAGYTF. The full variable domain, its missing parts supplied by reference TRBV7-2 and TRBJ1-2, is GAGVSQSPSNKVTEKGKDVELRCDPISGHTALYWYRQSLGQGLEFLIYFQGNSAPDKSGLPSDRFSAERTGGSVSTLTIQRTQQEDSAVYLCASSLDRDAGYTFGSGTRLTVV.

The gene calls are TRBV5-1 and TRBJ2-7, with TRBD2 matching 7 bases. V gave up 4 bases and J gave up 0 bases; unmatched junction bases: 4. The CDR3 loop spans 14 amino acids. Germline V CDR1 and CDR2: SGHRS, YFSETQ. Here the CDR3 DNA reads TGCGCCAGCAGCCTAGCGGAGAGCTCCTACGAGCAGTACTTC. Translated: CASSLAESSYEQYF.

Comment on this clone: An end of the junction differs from the germline gene, which may be a read error. The V gene is TRBV11-3, the J gene TRBJ2-1; D not certain. The CDR3 runs to 11 residues. Germline V lookup: CDR1 SGHNT, CDR2 YENEEA. The CDR3 DNA follows: TGTGCCAGCAGCTCCGACAATGAGCAGTTCTTC. Amino acids: CASSSDNEQFF.

This rearrangement joins TRBV29-1 to TRBJ1-4, with D maybe TRBD1 (5 bases). The CDR3 has 14 residues. Germline assignment: CDR1 SQVTM and CDR2 ANQGSEA. Trimming cost V 6 bases and J 2 bases, with 13 bases left between them. The CDR3 nucleotides read TGCAGCGTCTGCCTCCGGGGGACTAATGAAAAACTGTTTTTT. Translated, it gives CSVCLRGTNEKLFF.

The V call is TRBV6-2 or TRBV6-3, the J call TRBJ2-1; the D gene is possibly TRBD1 (6 bases). Germline lookup yields CDR1 MNHEY and CDR2 SVGEGT. The V end was cut by 4 bases, the J end by 0 bases, with 10 bases between. The CDR3 has 15 amino acids. The CDR3 sequence is CASSSQGSSYNEQFF. CDR3 DNA sequence: TGTGCCAGCAGTTCCCAGGGGAGCTCCTACAATGAGCAGTTCTTC.

The V gene is TRBV30, the J gene TRBJ2-3, with TRBD2 identical over 13 bases. This CDR3 has 14 residues. CDR1 is GTSNPN and CDR2 is SVGIG in the germline V gene (reference sequence). V lost 5 bases and J lost 4; bases outside the gene matches: 3. The CDR3 region has the DNA TGTGCCTGGGGGGGACTAGCGGGACCAGATACGCAGTATTTT. This translates into CAWGGLAGPDTQYF.

This chain uses TRBV2 with TRBJ2-7; 11 positions match TRBD1. CDR1 and CDR2 (germline): SNHLY, FYNNEI. CDR3 size: 16 residues. The V segment lost 4 bases and the J segment 3 bases; nucleotides outside the gene matches: 8. The CDR3 DNA sequence: TGTGCCAGCAGTGCCCCCCCGGGACAGGGGGTCTACGAGCAGTACTTC. Its translation is CASSAPPGQGVYEQYF.

The CDR3 protein is CASSQDRRRSYEQYF. CDR3 nucleotides: TGTGCCAGCAGCCAAGATCGGAGGAGATCCTACGAGCAGTACTTC. V is TRBV3-1 (or the pseudogene TRBV3-2) and J is TRBJ2-7, with D maybe TRBD2 (5 bases). This CDR3 is built from 15 residues. Germline assignment: CDR1 LGHDT and CDR2 YNNKEL (reference sequence). Deletions cut 0 bases from V and 1 base from J, with 10 bases between.

The CDR3 loop reads CASSLEGGDSYNSPLHF. The CDR3 nucleotides read TGCGCCAGCAGCTTAGAAGGGGGCGACTCCTATAATTCACCCCTCCACTTT. The V and J genes are TRBV5-1 and TRBJ1-6, with 7 bases lining up with TRBD1. The length of the CDR3 is 17 residues. Looked up from germline, CDR1 is SGHRS and CDR2 is YFSETQ. Trimming at V came to 2 bases and at J to 0 bases, leaving 5 bases not matched to a gene.